What follows are 21 T cell receptor beta chains derived from one specimen sequenced in a study of blood T cells in healthy people across ages. Then a second PCR, running roughly 7 to 11 cycles, was carried out with a sample-barcoded 5' primer and a J-beta primer mix. Via MiXCR, TCRdb re-called the 5' RACE reads, giving one row per CDR3 protein. Here the sample spans about 1.8 million distinct CDR3 sequences, approximately 50% being singletons. Sequencing was done on a sample of blood. All receptors come from a woman aged 40 to 50 in good health.

The CDR3 DNA reads TGTGCCAGCAGTCTGACAGGAGAAAACAACTATGGCTACACCTTC. Translating gives CASSLTGENNYGYTF. The genes are TRBV6-1 and TRBJ1-2; a weak D match, TRBD1 (6 bases). The CDR3 sequence is 15 residues long. V was pared by 5 bases and J by 2 bases, with 15 bases between. CDR1 is MNHNS and CDR2 is SASEGT in the germline V gene.

With respect to this clonotype: Its ends do not fully match the called genes, so a read error is possible. This chain links TRBV20-1 with TRBJ2-1; 11 nucleotides line up with TRBD2. Germline assignment: CDR1 DFQATT and CDR2 SNEGSKA (reference sequence). The length of the CDR3 is 13 residues. In DNA form, the CDR3 reads TGCAGTGCCGGGACTAGCGGTTACAATGCGCAGTTCTTC. This encodes CSAGTSGYNAQFF.

CDR3 DNA: TGCAGCGGGGAGGACAGCGGTATGCCAGATACGCAGTATTTT. It encodes CSGEDSGMPDTQYF. The rearrangement links TRBV29-1 to TRBJ2-3; tentatively, D is TRBD1 or TRBD2 (6 bases each). CDR3 length: 14 residues. In germline, CDR1 is SQVTM, CDR2 ANQGSEA. With 7 bases removed from V and 4 bases from J, the gap between germline ends came to 18 bases.

This clonotype showed up many times. The chain links TRBV28 to TRBJ2-7; no definite D call. Germline V lookup: CDR1 MDHEN, CDR2 SYDVKM. The ends were cut back, 2 bases at V and 5 bases at J, with 7 bases in the middle. The CDR3 contains 12 residues. DNA of the CDR3: TGTGCCAGCAGTTTAGGGTACGACGAGCAGTACTTC. This gives the protein CASSLGYDEQYF. Complete variable domain (other parts from reference TRBV28 and TRBJ2-7): DVKVTQSSRYLVKRTGEKVFLECVQDMDHENMFWYRQDPGLGLRLIYFSYDVKMKEKGDIPEGYSVSREKKERFSLILESASTNQTSMYLCASSLGYDEQYFGPGTRLTVT.

This chain joins TRBV18 and TRBJ1-5, with TRBD1 identical over 10 bases. CDR1 and CDR2 from the germline V gene are KGHSH and LQKENI. CDR3 length: 15 amino acids. The trim removed 5 bases at V and 2 bases at J, leaving 3 bases unmatched. CDR3 residues: CASSEGTGGNQPQHF. Here the CDR3 DNA reads TGTGCCAGCTCAGAGGGGACAGGGGGCAATCAGCCCCAGCATTTT.

The chain links TRBV2 to TRBJ2-3, with unresolved D. This CDR3 has 14 amino acids. CDR1 and CDR2 (germline): SNHLY, FYNNEI. Between the trimmed V and J ends, which lost 7 bases and 6 bases, there was a span of 17 bases. CDR3 amino acids: CASNYLQVVDTQYF. CDR3 bases: TGTGCCAGCAACTACCTCCAGGTGGTGGATACGCAGTATTTT.

This clonotype was picked up a small number of times. The V call is TRBV6-2 or TRBV6-3, the J call TRBJ2-7, with D possibly TRBD1 on 6 matching bases. CDR1 MNHEY and CDR2 SVGEGT come from the germline V gene. The CDR3 extends over 14 amino acids. V lost 2 bases and J lost 3, with 11 bases in between. Here the CDR3 reads CASSYSGTYYEQYF. Written as DNA, the CDR3 is TGTGCCAGCAGTTACAGTGGGACATACTACGAGCAGTACTTC.

This rearrangement joins TRBV6-1 to TRBJ2-7; either TRBD1 or TRBD2 may supply D (5 bases each). The DNA end lines up better with TRBJ2-4; the J call may be wrong. The CDR3 contains 14 residues. CDR1 MNHNS and CDR2 SASEGT come from the germline V gene. The CDR3, as DNA: TGTGCCAGCAGCCAATGGGGGGCCAAAAACATTCAGTACTTC. Translation gives CASSQWGAKNIQYF.

The V gene is TRBV6-4, the J gene TRBJ2-1, with TRBD2 identical over 9 bases. The CDR3 covers 15 residues. The ends lost 4 bases at V and 7 bases at J; junction bases unmatched: 8. Germline V gene sequence: CDR1 MRHNA, CDR2 SNTAGT. CDR3 in amino acids: CASSVGLAPRNEQFF. The CDR3 DNA sequence: TGTGCCAGCAGTGTGGGACTAGCCCCTAGGAATGAGCAGTTCTTC.

The table lists this clonotype with many counts. The chain carries TRBV7-2 and TRBJ2-5; D may be TRBD2 (5 bases). Germline V gene lookup returns CDR1 SGHTA and CDR2 FQGNSA. Between the trimmed V and J ends, which lost 5 bases and 4 bases, there was a span of 14 bases. This CDR3 has 14 amino acids. CDR3 nucleotides: TGTGCCAGCAGCGCAACCGGGGTCAGAGAGACCCAGTACTTC. It is translated as CASSATGVRETQYF.

This clonotype was detected a few times. The chain carries TRBV2 and TRBJ2-3; D not resolved. The V end lost 4 bases, the J end lost 4 bases, and 6 bases lay between the germline ends. CDR1 is SNHLY and CDR2 is FYNNEI in the germline V gene. The CDR3 is 12 residues long. In DNA, the CDR3 is TGTGCCAGCAGTGGTTTGTCAGATACGCAGTATTTT. It translates to CASSGLSDTQYF.

V and J are TRBV12-3 or TRBV12-4 and TRBJ1-1, with 8 nucleotides matching TRBD1. V was clipped by 8 bases and J by 0 bases; unmatched bases: 11. The CDR3 has 16 amino acids. The CDR3 DNA follows: TGTGCCAGCCCAGGGGGCGGTCTTCCCTTGAACACTGAAGCTTTCTTT. This sequence encodes CASPGGGLPLNTEAFF.

This chain links TRBV20-1 with TRBJ1-1; no clear D. V lost 1 base and J 0 bases, leaving 12 bases between the germline ends. Germline assignment: CDR1 DFQATT and CDR2 SNEGSKA (reference sequence). The CDR3 length is 15 residues. CDR3: CSARVTTGLNTEAFF. The CDR3, as DNA: TGCAGTGCTAGAGTCACTACGGGTCTGAACACTGAAGCTTTCTTT.

Details on this clonotype: The junction departs from germline at one end; a sequencing error may be responsible. This chain connects TRBV4-1 to TRBJ2-4; 10 positions match TRBD1. The CDR3 loop spans 15 amino acids. Germline CDR1 reads MGHRA; CDR2 reads YSYEKL. DNA of the CDR3: TGCGCCAGCAGTCAAGATGAGGGACAGGGGCTAAACCAGTACTTC. It specifies CASSQDEGQGLNQYF.

V is TRBV7-2 and J is TRBJ2-3, with D unresolved. Trimming stripped 5 bases from V and 3 bases from J, with 9 bases between. The CDR3 runs 13 residues. Germline lookup yields CDR1 SGHTA and CDR2 FQGNSA. CDR3 sequence reads: CASSTRKTDTQYF. The DNA of the CDR3 is TGTGCCAGCAGCACGAGAAAAACAGATACGCAGTATTTT.

The genes are TRBV7-2 and TRBJ2-1; 9 positions match TRBD2. This CDR3 is 15 amino acids long. Trimming took 2 bases from V and 10 from J; bases not matched to a gene: 9. Germline V CDR1 and CDR2: SGHTA, FQGNSA. The CDR3 nucleotides read TGTGCCAGCAGCTTAAGCGGGGGGAATCCTGGGGAGCAGTTCTTC. Its protein product is CASSLSGGNPGEQFF.

This chain uses TRBV6-1 with TRBJ2-4; weak D call: TRBD1 (6 bases). The J call is doubtful: the DNA matches TRBJ2-7 better. CDR1 is MNHNS and CDR2 is SASEGT in the germline V gene. This CDR3 contains 14 residues. CDR3 protein: CASQPTQGSYEQYF. CDR3 DNA sequence: TGTGCCAGCCAGCCAACACAGGGTTCCTACGAGCAGTACTTC.

The gene calls are TRBV27 and TRBJ1-3; perhaps TRBD1 as D (5 bases). CDR1 and CDR2 from the germline V gene are MNHEY and SMNVEV (reference sequence). The ends were cut back, 2 bases at V and 3 bases at J, with 11 bases in the middle. This CDR3 has 15 amino acids. CDR3 in amino acids: CASSLGGTGGNTIYF. The CDR3 nucleotides read TGTGCCAGCAGTTTAGGGGGGACGGGTGGAAACACCATATATTTT.

This clonotype was observed at least ten times. The V call is TRBV7-2, the J call TRBJ2-3; tentatively, D is TRBD1 (5 bases). Germline lookup yields CDR1 SGHTA and CDR2 FQGNSA. V gave up 2 bases and J gave up 2 bases, with 8 bases separating them. The CDR3 is made up of 14 amino acids. CDR3 sequence (DNA): TGTGCCAGCAGCTTACGACAGACCACAGATACGCAGTATTTT. Translating it yields CASSLRQTTDTQYF.

This clonotype was observed a few times. This sequence joins TRBV11-1 and TRBJ2-5; 7 bases are shared with TRBD1. CDR3 size: 15 residues. V was clipped by 1 base and J by 2 bases; unmatched bases: 4. Germline assignment: CDR1 SGHAT and CDR2 FQDESV (reference sequence). CDR3 coding DNA: TGTGCCAGCAGCTTAGGGGGACAGAGACAAGAGACCCAGTACTTC. It specifies CASSLGGQRQETQYF.

V usage is TRBV6-2 or TRBV6-3 and J usage is TRBJ2-3, with 7 bases that match TRBD2. Trimming took 7 bases from V and 2 from J; bases not matched to a gene: 6. The CDR3 sequence is 14 residues long. The germline V gene encodes CDR1 MNHEY and CDR2 SVGEGT. CDR3 sequence reads: CASKPAGNTDTQYF. The CDR3 DNA sequence: TGTGCCAGCAAACCAGCGGGGAACACAGATACGCAGTATTTT.